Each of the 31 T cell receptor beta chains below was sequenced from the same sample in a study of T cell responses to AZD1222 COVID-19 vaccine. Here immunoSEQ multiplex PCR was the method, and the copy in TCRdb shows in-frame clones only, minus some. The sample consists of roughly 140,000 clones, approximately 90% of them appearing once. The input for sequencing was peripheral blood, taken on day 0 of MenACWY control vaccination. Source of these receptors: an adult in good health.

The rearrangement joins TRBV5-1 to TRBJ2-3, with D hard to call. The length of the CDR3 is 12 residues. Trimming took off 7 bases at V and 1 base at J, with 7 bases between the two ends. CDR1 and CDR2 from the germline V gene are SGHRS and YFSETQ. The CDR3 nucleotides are TGCGCCAGCGCCCCCGGCACAGATACGCAGTATTTT. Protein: CASAPGTDTQYF. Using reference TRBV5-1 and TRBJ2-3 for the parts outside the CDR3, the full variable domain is KAGVTQTPRYLIKTRGQQVTLSCSPISGHRSVSWYQQTPGQGLQFLFEYFSETQRNKGNFPGRFSGRQFSNSRSEMNVSTLELGDSALYLCASAPGTDTQYFGPGTRLTVL.

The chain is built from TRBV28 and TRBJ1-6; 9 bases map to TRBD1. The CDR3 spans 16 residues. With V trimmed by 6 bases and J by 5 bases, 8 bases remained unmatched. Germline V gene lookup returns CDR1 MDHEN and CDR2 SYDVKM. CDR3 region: CASRLPGTGNNSPLHF. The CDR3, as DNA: TGTGCCAGCAGGCTGCCCGGGACAGGGAATAATTCACCCCTCCACTTT.

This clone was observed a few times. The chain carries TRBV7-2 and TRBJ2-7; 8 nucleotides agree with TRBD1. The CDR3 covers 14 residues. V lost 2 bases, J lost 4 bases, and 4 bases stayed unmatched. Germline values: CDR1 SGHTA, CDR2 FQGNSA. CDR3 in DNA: TGTGCCAGCAGCTTAACAGGGGGTGGATACGAGCAGTACTTC. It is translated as CASSLTGGGYEQYF.

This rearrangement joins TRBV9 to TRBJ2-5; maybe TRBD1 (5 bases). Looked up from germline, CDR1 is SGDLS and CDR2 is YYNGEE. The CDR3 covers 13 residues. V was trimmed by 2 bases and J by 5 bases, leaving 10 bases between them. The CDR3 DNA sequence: TGTGCCAGCAGCGTGCAGGGAAGGGAGACCCAGTACTTC. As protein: CASSVQGRETQYF. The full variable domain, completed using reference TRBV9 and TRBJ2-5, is DSGVTQTPKHLITATGQRVTLRCSPRSGDLSVYWYQQSLDQGLQFLIQYYNGEERAKGNILERFSAQQFPDLHSELNLSSLELGDSALYFCASSVQGRETQYFGPGTRLLVL.

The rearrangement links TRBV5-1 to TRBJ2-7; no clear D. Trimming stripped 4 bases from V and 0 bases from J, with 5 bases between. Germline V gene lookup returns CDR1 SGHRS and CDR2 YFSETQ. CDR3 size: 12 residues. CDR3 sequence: CASSRNSYEQYF. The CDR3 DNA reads TGCGCCAGCAGCCGGAACTCCTACGAGCAGTACTTC.

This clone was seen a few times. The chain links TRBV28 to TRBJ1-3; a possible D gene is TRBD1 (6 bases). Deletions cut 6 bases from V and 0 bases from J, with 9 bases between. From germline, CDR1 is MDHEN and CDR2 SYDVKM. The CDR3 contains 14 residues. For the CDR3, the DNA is TGTGCCAGCAGGGGGGGCAGCTCTGGAAACACCATATATTTT. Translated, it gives CASRGGSSGNTIYF.

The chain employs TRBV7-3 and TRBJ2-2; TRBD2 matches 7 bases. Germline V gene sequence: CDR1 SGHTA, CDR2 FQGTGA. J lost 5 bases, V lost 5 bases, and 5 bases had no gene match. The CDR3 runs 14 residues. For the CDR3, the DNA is TGTGCCAGCAGCGCTAGACTAGCAACCGGGGAGCTGTTTTTT. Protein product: CASSARLATGELFF.

In DNA, the CDR3 is TGTGCCAGCAGCCAAGTTTGGGGTCCGACGGGCTACGGGGCCAACGTCCTGACTTTC. It yields the protein CASSQVWGPTGYGANVLTF. The chain carries TRBV3-1 (or the pseudogene TRBV3-2) and TRBJ2-6; D is unresolved. The CDR3 has 19 residues. V gave up 1 base and J gave up 4 bases, with 20 bases separating them. Germline assignment: CDR1 LGHDT and CDR2 YNNKEL (reference sequence).

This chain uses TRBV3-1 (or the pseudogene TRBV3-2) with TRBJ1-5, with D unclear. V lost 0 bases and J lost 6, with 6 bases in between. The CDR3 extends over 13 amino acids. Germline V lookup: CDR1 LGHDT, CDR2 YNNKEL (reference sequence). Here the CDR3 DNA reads TGTGCCAGCAGCCAAGATCTTGGTCAGCCCCAGCATTTT. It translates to CASSQDLGQPQHF.

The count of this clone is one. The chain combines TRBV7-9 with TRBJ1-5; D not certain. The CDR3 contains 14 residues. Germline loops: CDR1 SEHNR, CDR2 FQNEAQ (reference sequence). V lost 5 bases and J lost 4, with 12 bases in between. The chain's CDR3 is CASSPRAENQPQHF. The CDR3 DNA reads TGTGCCAGCAGCCCGCGGGCGGAGAATCAGCCCCAGCATTTT.

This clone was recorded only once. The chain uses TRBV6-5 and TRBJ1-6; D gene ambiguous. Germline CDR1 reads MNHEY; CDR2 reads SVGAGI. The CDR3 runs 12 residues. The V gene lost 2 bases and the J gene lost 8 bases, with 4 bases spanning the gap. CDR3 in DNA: TGTGCCAGCAGTTACCGAGATTCACCCCTCCACTTT. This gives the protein CASSYRDSPLHF.

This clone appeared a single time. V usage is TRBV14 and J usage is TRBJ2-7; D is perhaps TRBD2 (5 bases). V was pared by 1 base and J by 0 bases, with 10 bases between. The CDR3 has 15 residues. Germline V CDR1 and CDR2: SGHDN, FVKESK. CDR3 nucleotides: TGTGCCAGCAGCCAAGGAGGGTGGCTCTCCTACGAGCAGTACTTC. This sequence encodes CASSQGGWLSYEQYF.

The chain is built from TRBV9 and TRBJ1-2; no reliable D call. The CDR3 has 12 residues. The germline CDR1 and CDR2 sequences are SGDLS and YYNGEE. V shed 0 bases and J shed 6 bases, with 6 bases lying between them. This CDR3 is CASSVGVDGYTF. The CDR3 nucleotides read TGTGCCAGCAGCGTAGGGGTTGATGGCTACACCTTC.

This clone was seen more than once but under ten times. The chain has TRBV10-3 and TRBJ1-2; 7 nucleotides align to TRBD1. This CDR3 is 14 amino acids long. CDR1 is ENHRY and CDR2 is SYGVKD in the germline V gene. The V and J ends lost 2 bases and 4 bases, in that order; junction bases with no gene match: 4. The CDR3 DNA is TGTGCCATCAGTGAGGACAGGGTCAGCTATGGCTACACCTTC. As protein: CAISEDRVSYGYTF.

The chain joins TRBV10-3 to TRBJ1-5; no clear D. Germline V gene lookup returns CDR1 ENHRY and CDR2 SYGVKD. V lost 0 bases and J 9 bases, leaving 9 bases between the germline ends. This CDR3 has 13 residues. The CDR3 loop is CAISESSLAPQHF. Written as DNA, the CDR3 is TGTGCCATCAGTGAGTCGAGCTTAGCGCCCCAGCATTTT.

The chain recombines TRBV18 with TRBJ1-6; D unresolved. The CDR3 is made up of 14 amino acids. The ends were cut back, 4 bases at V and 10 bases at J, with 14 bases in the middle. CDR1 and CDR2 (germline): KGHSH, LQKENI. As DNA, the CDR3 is TGTGCCAGCTCACTTCCTTTACAAGGATCACCCCTCCACTTT. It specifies CASSLPLQGSPLHF.

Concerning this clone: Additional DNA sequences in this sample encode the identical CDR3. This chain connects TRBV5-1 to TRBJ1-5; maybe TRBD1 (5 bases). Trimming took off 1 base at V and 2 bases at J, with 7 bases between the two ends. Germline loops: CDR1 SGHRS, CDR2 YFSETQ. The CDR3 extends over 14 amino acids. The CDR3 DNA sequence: TGCGCCAGCAGCTTGACGGGGGGCAATCAGCCCCAGCATTTT. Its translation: CASSLTGGNQPQHF.

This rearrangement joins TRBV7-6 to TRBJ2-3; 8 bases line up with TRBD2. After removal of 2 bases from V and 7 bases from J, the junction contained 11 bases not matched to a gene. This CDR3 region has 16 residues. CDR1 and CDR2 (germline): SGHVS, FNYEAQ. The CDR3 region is CASSLLSREGRNTQYF. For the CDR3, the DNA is TGTGCCAGCAGCTTACTCAGCCGGGAGGGCCGGAATACGCAGTATTTT.

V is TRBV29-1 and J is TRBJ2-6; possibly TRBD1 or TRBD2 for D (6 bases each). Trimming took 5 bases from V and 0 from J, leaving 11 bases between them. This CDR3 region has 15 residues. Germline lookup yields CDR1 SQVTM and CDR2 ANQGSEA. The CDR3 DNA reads TGCAGCGTTAGGGGGGCCTACTCTGGGGCCAACGTCCTGACTTTC. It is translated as CSVRGAYSGANVLTF.

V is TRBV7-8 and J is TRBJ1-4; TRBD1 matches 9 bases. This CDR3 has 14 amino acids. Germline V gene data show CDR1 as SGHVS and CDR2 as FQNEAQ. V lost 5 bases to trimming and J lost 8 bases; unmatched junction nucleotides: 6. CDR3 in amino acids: CASSRNRGQEKLFF. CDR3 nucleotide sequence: TGTGCCAGCAGCCGAAACAGGGGGCAAGAAAAACTGTTTTTT. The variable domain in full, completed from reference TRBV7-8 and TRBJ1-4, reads GAGVSQSPRYKVAKRGQDVALRCDPISGHVSLFWYQQALGQGPEFLTYFQNEAQLDKSGLPSDRFFAERPEGSVSTLKIQRTQQEDSAVYLCASSRNRGQEKLFFGSGTQLSVL.

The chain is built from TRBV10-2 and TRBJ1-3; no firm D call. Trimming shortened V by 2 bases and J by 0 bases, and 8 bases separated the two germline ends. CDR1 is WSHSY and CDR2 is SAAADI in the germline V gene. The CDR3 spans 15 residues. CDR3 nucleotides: TGCGCCAGCAGTGAGACGGGGAACTCTGGAAACACCATATATTTT. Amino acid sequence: CASSETGNSGNTIYF.

This chain's CDR3 is CASSPATNTEAFF. In DNA form, the CDR3 reads TGTGCCAGCTCACCCGCGACGAACACTGAAGCTTTCTTT. V usage is TRBV18 and J usage is TRBJ1-1, with D unresolved. V was pared by 3 bases and J by 1 base, with 6 bases between. The germline V gene has CDR1 KGHSH and CDR2 LQKENI. This CDR3 has 13 amino acids.

This CDR3 reads CAWSVLAGGISEQYF. For the CDR3, the DNA is TGTGCCTGGAGTGTGTTAGCGGGTGGGATCTCCGAGCAGTACTTC. The chain links TRBV30 to TRBJ2-7, with 7 bases lining up with TRBD2. Trimming at V came to 0 bases and at J to 6 bases, leaving 11 bases not matched to a gene. The CDR3 has 15 amino acids. In germline, CDR1 is GTSNPN, CDR2 SVGIG (reference sequence).

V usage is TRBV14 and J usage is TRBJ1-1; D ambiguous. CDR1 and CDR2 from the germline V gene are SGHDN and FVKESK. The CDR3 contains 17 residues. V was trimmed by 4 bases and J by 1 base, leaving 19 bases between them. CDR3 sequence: CASSRRASLGGNTEAFF. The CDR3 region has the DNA TGTGCCAGCAGCCGGAGGGCCAGCCTGGGTGGGAACACTGAAGCTTTCTTT.

The CDR3 DNA is TGTGCCAGCAGCTTAGCCGGACAGAACACTGAAGCTTTCTTT. This encodes CASSLAGQNTEAFF. The V call is TRBV7-9, the J call TRBJ1-1; tentative D call: TRBD1 (5 bases). This CDR3 has 14 amino acids. Germline CDR1 is SEHNR and CDR2 is FQNEAQ (reference sequence). With 0 bases removed from V and 1 base from J, the gap between germline ends came to 6 bases.

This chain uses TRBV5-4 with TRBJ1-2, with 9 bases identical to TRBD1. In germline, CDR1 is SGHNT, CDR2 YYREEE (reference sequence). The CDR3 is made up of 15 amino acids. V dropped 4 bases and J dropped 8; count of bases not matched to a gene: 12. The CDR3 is CASSPVQGAIGGYTF. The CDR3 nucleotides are TGTGCCAGCAGCCCAGTACAGGGGGCGATTGGAGGCTACACCTTC.

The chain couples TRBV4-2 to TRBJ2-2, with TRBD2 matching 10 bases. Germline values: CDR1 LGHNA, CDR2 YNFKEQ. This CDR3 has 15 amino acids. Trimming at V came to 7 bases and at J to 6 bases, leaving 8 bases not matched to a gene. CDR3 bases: TGTGCCAGCACCCCCGGGACTAGCGTCTCCGGGGAGCTGTTTTTT. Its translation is CASTPGTSVSGELFF.

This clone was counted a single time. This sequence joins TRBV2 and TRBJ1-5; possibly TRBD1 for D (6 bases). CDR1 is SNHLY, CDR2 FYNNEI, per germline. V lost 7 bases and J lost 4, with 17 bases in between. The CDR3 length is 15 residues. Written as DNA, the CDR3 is TGTGCCAGCACCTCGGACGGACAGCAAAATCAGCCCCAGCATTTT. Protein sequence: CASTSDGQQNQPQHF.

The CDR3 spells CASSVRDRDGTEAFF. CDR3 DNA: TGTGCCAGCAGCGTACGCGACAGGGATGGAACTGAAGCTTTCTTT. V gene TRBV9 combines with J gene TRBJ1-1, with 7 bases that match TRBD1. This CDR3 comprises 15 residues. Germline CDR1 is SGDLS and CDR2 is YYNGEE. V shed 1 base and J 5 bases; nucleotides not matched to a gene: 8.

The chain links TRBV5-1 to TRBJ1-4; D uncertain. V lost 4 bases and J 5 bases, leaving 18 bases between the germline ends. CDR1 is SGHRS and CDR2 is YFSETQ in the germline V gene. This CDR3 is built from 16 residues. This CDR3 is CASSPSEGRENEKLFF. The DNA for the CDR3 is TGCGCCAGCAGCCCTAGCGAAGGGAGGGAAAATGAAAAACTGTTTTTT.

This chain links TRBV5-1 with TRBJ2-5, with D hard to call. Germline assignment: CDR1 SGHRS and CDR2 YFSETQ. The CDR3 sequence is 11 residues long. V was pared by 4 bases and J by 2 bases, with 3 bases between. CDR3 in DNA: TGCGCCAGCAGCAAACAAGAGACCCAGTACTTC. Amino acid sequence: CASSKQETQYF.